This T cell receptor beta chain was sequenced for a study of spatial heterogeneity in lung cancer. About the research overall: Detection consistently yielded more beta chains than alpha chains. Each unique TCR and UMI combination was seen more than ten times on average in raw reads.

As to time point: sample taken at primary tumor resection. The study sequenced unsorted whole RNA from tumor, nontumor lung or frozen PBMC. 72 TRACERx patients with early, untreated non-small cell lung cancer donated samples. TCR cDNA molecules were tagged individually, and each one carried a unique molecular identifier. TCRdb re-called the 5' RACE reads through MiXCR, storing one row per CDR3 protein. This table holds about 22,000 distinct CDR3 sequences, 3.5% to 5.5% found once. This clonotype was observed many times. Germline-derived CDR1 and CDR2 are MNHNY and SVGAGI (reference sequence). V gave up 2 bases and J gave up 4 bases, with 9 bases separating them. The CDR3 consists of 13 residues.

J is TRBJ2-7 and V is TRBV6-6; D might be TRBD1 or TRBD2, each matching 6 bases. The source of this sequence is a male donor with early-stage non-small cell lung cancer. This specimen consisted of PBMCs, obtained at surgery. The CDR3 spells CASSYGGQYEQYF. The CDR3 DNA reads as TGTGCCAGCAGTTACGGGGGGCAGTACGAGCAGTACTTC.